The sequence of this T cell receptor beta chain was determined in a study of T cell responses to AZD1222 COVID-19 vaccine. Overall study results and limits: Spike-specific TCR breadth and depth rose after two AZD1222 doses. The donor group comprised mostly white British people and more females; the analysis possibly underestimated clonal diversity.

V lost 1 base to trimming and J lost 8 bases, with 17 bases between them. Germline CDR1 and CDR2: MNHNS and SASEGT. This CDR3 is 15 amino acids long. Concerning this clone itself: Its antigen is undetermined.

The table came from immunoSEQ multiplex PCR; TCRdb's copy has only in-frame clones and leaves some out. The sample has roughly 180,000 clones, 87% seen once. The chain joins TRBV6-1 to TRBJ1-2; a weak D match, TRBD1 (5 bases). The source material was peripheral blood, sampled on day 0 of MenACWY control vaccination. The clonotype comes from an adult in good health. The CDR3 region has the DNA TGTGCCAGCAGTGAAGTAGAGGGGCGAATTATCGGCTACACCTTC. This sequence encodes CASSEVEGRIIGYTF.